This TCR beta chain is from a study of T cell changes during pregnancy in multiple sclerosis. Germline V gives CDR1 SEHNR, CDR2 FQNEAQ (reference sequence). Unmatched junction bases numbered 8, after V lost 0 bases and J lost 7 bases. The CDR3 is made up of 15 amino acids. Some clones are missing from TCRdb's copy, which holds only in-frame ones; the method was immunoSEQ multiplex PCR. The data hold tens of thousands of clones, with around 92% observed a single time. Here the sequenced sample was peripheral blood, taken in the third trimester of pregnancy. The TCR originated in a female donor in good health, enrolled as a control in a pregnancy study. The rearrangement joins TRBV7-9 to TRBJ2-7; 8 bases align to TRBD1. CDR3 in DNA: TGTGCCAGCAGCTTAGCTGGGACAGGAGGTGCGGAGCAGTACTTC. Amino acid sequence: CASSLAGTGGAEQYF.